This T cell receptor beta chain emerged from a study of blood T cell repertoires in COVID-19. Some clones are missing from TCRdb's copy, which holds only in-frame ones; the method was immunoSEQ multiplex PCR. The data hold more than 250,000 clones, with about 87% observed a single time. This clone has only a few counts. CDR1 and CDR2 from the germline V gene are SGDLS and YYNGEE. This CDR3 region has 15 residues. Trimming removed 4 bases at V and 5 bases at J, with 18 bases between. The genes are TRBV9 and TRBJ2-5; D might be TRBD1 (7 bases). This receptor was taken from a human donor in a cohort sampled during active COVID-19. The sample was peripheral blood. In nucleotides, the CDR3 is TGTGCCAGCAGCCTCAGGGGGGACGGGTCTGAGACCCAGTACTTC. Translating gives CASSLRGDGSETQYF.